This T cell receptor beta chain is drawn from a study of read filtering for tumor transcriptome and immune sequencing. Whole-study context: Transcriptome libraries were built from DNase-treated RNA.

The library was built from roughly 400 ng RNA with molecular barcoded adaptors for alpha/delta and beta/gamma chains. TCRdb redid the calling of the reads with MiXCR, one entry per CDR3 protein. The table includes about 24,000 distinct CDR3 sequences, roughly 22% detected once. On this clonotype itself: The CDR3 carries no conserved terminal phenylalanine or tryptophan, so it likely arises from a read error.

The CDR3 extends over 14 amino acids. Germline-derived CDR1 and CDR2 are DFQATT and SNEGSKA (reference sequence). The J segment lost 7 bases and the V segment lost 6 bases, leaving 12 bases of the junction unmatched. This clonotype was sampled from a donor at least 40 years old with multiple myeloma. Sequencing was carried out using a population of CD138-negative cells sorted from bone marrow. The chain uses TRBV20-1 and TRBJ1-1; 9 bases fit TRBD1. CDR3 protein: CSAFWTGARFEAFI. The CDR3 coding sequence is TGCAGTGCCTTTTGGACAGGGGCGAGGTTTGAAGCTTTCATT.